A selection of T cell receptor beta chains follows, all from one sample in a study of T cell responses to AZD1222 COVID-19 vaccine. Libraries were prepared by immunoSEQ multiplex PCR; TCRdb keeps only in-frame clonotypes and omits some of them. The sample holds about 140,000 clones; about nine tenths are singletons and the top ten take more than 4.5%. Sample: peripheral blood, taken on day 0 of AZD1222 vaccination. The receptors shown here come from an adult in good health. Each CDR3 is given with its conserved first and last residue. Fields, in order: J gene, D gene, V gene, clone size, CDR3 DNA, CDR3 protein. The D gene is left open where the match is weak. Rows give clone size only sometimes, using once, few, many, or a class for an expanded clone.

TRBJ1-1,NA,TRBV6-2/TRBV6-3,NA,TGTGCCAGCAGTAGCTACCCCCCGGGGGTGAACACTGAAGCTTTCTTT,CASSSYPPGVNTEAFF
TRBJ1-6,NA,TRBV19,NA,TGTGCCAGTAGGGAGGGAACAGCATATAATTCACCCCTCCACTTT,CASREGTAYNSPLHF
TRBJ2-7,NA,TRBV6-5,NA,TGTGCCAGCAGTTCGGGGCAGGGCAGAACCTACGAGCAGTACTTC,CASSSGQGRTYEQYF
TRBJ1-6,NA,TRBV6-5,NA,TGTGCCAGCAGTTACTCGGAATCACCCCTCCACTTT,CASSYSESPLHF
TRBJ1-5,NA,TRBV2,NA,TGTGCCAGCAGGGCGACGTGGCCCCAGCATTTT,CASRATWPQHF
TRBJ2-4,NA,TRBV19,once,TGTGCCAGTAGTATATTAGCAGGCAGAACACATCTAGCCAAAAACATTCAGTACTTC,CASSILAGRTHLAKNIQYF
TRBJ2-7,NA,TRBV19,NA,TGTGCCAGTAGTAAGGGCCTCAGCTCCTACGAGCAGTACTTC,CASSKGLSSYEQYF
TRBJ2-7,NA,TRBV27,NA,TGTGCCAGCAGTTTCAGGGGGGGACCCTACGAGCAGTACTTC,CASSFRGGPYEQYF
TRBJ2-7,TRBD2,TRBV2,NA,TGTGCCAGCAGTGAAGCGCTAGCGGGGTATTCCTACGAGCAGTACTTC,CASSEALAGYSYEQYF
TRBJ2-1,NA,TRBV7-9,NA,TGTGCCAGCAGTCGCTACAGGGTCGTCTCCTACAATGAGCAGTTCTTC,CASSRYRVVSYNEQFF
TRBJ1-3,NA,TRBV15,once,TGTGCCACCAGCAGCGAGACTATCAGGGACATAGGAAACACCATATATTTT,CATSSETIRDIGNTIYF
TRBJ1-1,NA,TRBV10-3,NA,TGTGCCACTCAAGGCGCCAGGGGAAACACTGAAGCTTTCTTT,CATQGARGNTEAFF
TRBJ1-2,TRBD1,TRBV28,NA,TGTGCCAGCAGTTTATCTCCAGGGGGCTCTGGCTACACCTTC,CASSLSPGGSGYTF
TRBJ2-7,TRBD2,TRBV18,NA,TGTGCCAGCTCACCGAGACTAGCGGGAGAAGCCGAGCAGTACTTC,CASSPRLAGEAEQYF
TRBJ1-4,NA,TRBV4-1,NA,TGCGCCAGCAGCCAAGTGGGGCGGCTTAATGAAAAACTGTTTTTT,CASSQVGRLNEKLFF
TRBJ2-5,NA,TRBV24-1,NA,TGTGCCACCAGTGGACAAGGGGTGGCCAGGGAGGAGACCCAGTACTTC,CATSGQGVAREETQYF
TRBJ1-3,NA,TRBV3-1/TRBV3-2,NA,TGTGCCAGCAGCCTTCAGTCCGCGCTCCTCTCTGGAAACACCATATATTTT,CASSLQSALLSGNTIYF
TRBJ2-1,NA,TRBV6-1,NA,TGTGCCAGCAGTGACCTTGGGGCCCCGGAAGAGCAGTTCTTC,CASSDLGAPEEQFF
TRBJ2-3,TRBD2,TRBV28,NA,TGTGCCAGCAGTTTCGGCGGGGGAGGCACAGATACGCAGTATTTT,CASSFGGGGTDTQYF
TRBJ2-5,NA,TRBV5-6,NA,TGTGCCAGCAGCTTGACCGTGGTCGAGACCCAGTACTTC,CASSLTVVETQYF
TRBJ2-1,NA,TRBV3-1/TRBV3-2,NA,TGTGCCAGCAGCGACAGCGGAGGGGGGAATGAGCAGTTCTTC,CASSDSGGGNEQFF
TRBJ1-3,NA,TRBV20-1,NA,TGCAGTGCTAGTTGGATTGGAAACACCATATATTTT,CSASWIGNTIYF
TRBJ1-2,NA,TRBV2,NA,TGTGCCAGCAGTGAAATTGGGAACGACTATGGCTACACCTTC,CASSEIGNDYGYTF
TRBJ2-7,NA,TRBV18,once,TGTGCCAGCTCACCACAGGGGAACTACGAGCAGTACTTC,CASSPQGNYEQYF
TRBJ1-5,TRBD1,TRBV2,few,TGTGCCAGCAGTACCGGGACAGGGGGAGTTTGGCAGCCCCAGCATTTT,CASSTGTGGVWQPQHF
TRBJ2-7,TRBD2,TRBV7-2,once,TGTGCCAGCAGCTTAGGTCCGGCGGGAGGAGGATACGAGCAGTACTTC,CASSLGPAGGGYEQYF
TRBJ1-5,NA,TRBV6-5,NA,TGTGCCAGCAGTTACTATGGTCGGGGTCAGCCCCAGCATTTT,CASSYYGRGQPQHF
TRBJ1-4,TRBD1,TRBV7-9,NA,TGTGCCAGCAGCTTATGGGGTACAGGGGAGACCAAAGAAAAACTGTTTTTT,CASSLWGTGETKEKLFF
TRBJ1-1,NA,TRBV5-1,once,TGCGCCAGCAGCTTGTCTGGGGCCACTGAAGCTTTCTTT,CASSLSGATEAFF
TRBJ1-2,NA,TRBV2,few,TGTGCCAGCAGGTCCCAGGGAGGTGGCTACACCTTC,CASRSQGGGYTF
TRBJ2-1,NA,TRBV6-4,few,TGTGCCAGCAGTGACGGGGGTTCCTACAATGAGCAGTTCTTC,CASSDGGSYNEQFF
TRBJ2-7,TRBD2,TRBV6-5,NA,TGTGCCAGCAGGGCGACTAGCACCGAGCAGTACTTC,CASRATSTEQYF
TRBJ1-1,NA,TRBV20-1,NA,TGCAGGATGACAGGGAACACTGAAGCTTTCTTT,CRMTGNTEAFF
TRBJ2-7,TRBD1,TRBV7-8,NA,TGTGCCAGCAGCTGGGGGACAGGGAACGAGCAGTACTTC,CASSWGTGNEQYF
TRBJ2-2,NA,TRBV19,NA,TGTGCCAGTAGTATAGATTGGACCATTGCGAACACCGGGGAGCTGTTTTTT,CASSIDWTIANTGELFF
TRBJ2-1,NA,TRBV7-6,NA,TGTGCCAGCAGCTTCGGGGAGGCCATTTTGGGTGAGCAGTTCTTC,CASSFGEAILGEQFF
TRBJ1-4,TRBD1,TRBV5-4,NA,TGTGCCAGCAGCGTCCGACAGGGCGGAGAAAAACTGTTTTTT,CASSVRQGGEKLFF
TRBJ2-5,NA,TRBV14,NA,TGTGCCAGCAGCCAGTGGGGGCGGGTGACCCAGTACTTC,CASSQWGRVTQYF
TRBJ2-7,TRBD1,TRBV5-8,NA,TGTGCCAGCAGCTTGGAGCCGGGACAGTACTACGAGCAGTACTTC,CASSLEPGQYYEQYF
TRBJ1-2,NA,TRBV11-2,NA,TGTGCCAGCAGCTTGGCCGGGGCCAGTTATGGCTACACCTTC,CASSLAGASYGYTF
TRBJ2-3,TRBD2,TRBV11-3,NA,TGTGCCAGCAGCCACGCTGGGAGGACTAGCGGGGGGGCAGCAGATACGCAGTATTTT,CASSHAGRTSGGAADTQYF
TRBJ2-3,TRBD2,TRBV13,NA,TGTGCCAGCGTACGACTAGCGGGAGAGTCAGCTACGCAGTATTTT,CASVRLAGESATQYF
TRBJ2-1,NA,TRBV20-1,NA,TGCAGTGCTAGTGGTGCAGGGGGAGGGGTCAATGAGCAGTTCTTC,CSASGAGGGVNEQFF
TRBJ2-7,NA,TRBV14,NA,TGTGCCAGCAGCCAAGCCCTAATAGGCGAGCAGTACTTC,CASSQALIGEQYF
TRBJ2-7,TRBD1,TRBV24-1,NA,TGTGCCACTAAACCGGGACAGGCTCCCTACGAGCAGTACTTC,CATKPGQAPYEQYF
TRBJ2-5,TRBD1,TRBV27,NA,TGTGCCAGCAGTTTAGGGACAGGGAGACAAGAGACCCAGTACTTC,CASSLGTGRQETQYF
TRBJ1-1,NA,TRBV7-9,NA,TGTGCCAGCAGCTCCGGTAGCAGGACCCCCTCCACTGAAGCTTTCTTT,CASSSGSRTPSTEAFF
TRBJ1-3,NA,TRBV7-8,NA,TGTGCCAGCAGCTTATCCCCAGGGTTATACCTCTCTGGAAACACCATATATTTT,CASSLSPGLYLSGNTIYF
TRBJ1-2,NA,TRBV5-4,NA,TGTGCCAGCAGCTTCCGACAATCAGTAAACTATGGCTACACCTTC,CASSFRQSVNYGYTF
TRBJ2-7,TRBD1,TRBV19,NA,TGTGCCAGTAGTTCACCTGGACAGGGGAGCTCCTACGAGCAGTACTTC,CASSSPGQGSSYEQYF
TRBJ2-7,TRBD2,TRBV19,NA,TGTGCCAGTAGTATAGGGTCACTAGCGGGAGGCTACGAGCAGTACTTC,CASSIGSLAGGYEQYF
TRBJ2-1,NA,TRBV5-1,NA,TGCGCCAGCAGCTTGGTGGTCCCCTCCTACAATGAGCAGTTCTTC,CASSLVVPSYNEQFF
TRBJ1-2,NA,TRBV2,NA,TGTGCCAGGAGTGGAGGGTTGGGCTATGGCTACACCTTC,CARSGGLGYGYTF
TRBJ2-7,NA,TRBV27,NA,TGTGCCAGCAGTTTAAGGGTGGGGGACTACGAGCAGTACTTC,CASSLRVGDYEQYF
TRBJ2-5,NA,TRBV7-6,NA,TGTGCCAGCAGCTTAAACAGTGGGGCGGCCCGAGAGACCCAGTACTTC,CASSLNSGAARETQYF
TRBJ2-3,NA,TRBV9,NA,TGTGCCAGCAGCGTAGGGCAGATCACCATGGGGGATACGCAGTATTTT,CASSVGQITMGDTQYF